Included here is one T cell receptor beta chain sequence, with context. Its antigen is still unknown. This sample stems from a study of cytomegalovirus exposure and HLA in healthy donors. Study overall: An earlier analysis identified 117 million unique TCR beta sequences in about 170 million T cells.

The study, taken as a whole, reports: Many donors shared some public TCRs, even though most TCR sequences were rare. CMV serostatus was the only immune exposure information that was available.

The PCR used 60 Vbeta and 13 Jbeta primers. Clones were read by immunoSEQ multiplex PCR, and TCRdb kept only the in-frame ones, dropping some. The table includes about 160,000 clones, around 83% detected once. The CDR3 loop spans 19 amino acids. The germline CDR1 and CDR2 sequences are SGHVS and FNYEAQ. The V gene lost 0 bases and the J gene lost 5 bases, with 23 bases spanning the gap. The chain links TRBV7-6 to TRBJ1-5; D perhaps matches TRBD1 (5 bases). This sequence originates from a male donor in good health and CMV-seropositive. Sequences were obtained from PBMCs. In nucleotides, the CDR3 is TGTGCCAGCAGCTTAGCGGGCAGTATTGTGCCGGGGGACTATCAGCCCCAGCATTTT. Translated, it gives CASSLAGSIVPGDYQPQHF.